The rows below give T cell receptor beta chains drawn from one sample of a study of blood T cells in healthy people across ages. Each CDR3 protein gets one entry after TCRdb re-called the 5' RACE reads with MiXCR. The sample contains some 710,000 distinct CDR3 sequences, 22% of which appear only once. The sample comprised blood. All receptors derive from a man aged 70 or older in good health. CDR3s leave out the opening cysteine and the closing phenylalanine or tryptophan. A D gene is named only where the DNA matches it firmly.

J | V | D | CDR3
TRBJ1-6 | TRBV20-1 | . | SARDTQQTYNSPLH
. | TRBV5-1 | . | ASRGQGTNNEQF
TRBJ1-2 | TRBV29-1 | . | SVEPQDSNYGYT
TRBJ2-2 | TRBV5-1 | TRBD2 | ASSSQRTSGRSAGELF
TRBJ2-5 | TRBV12-3/TRBV12-4 | . | AGSSSGADQETQY
. | TRBV5-1 | TRBD2 | ASSLLPSGGAGDNEQF
TRBJ2-1 | TRBV4-1 | . | ASSQVNILSYSEQF
TRBJ2-6 | TRBV20-1 | TRBD1 | SASRDRAPHVLT
TRBJ1-2 | TRBV5-1 | TRBD1 | ASSSSGTGNYGYT
TRBJ1-3 | TRBV5-1 | TRBD1 | ASSWGDSLSSGNTIY
TRBJ2-4 | TRBV14 | . | ASSQQGIQY
TRBJ1-2 | TRBV12-3/TRBV12-4 | . | ASSLVRGSYGYT
TRBJ2-1 | TRBV3-1 | . | AGSPPSGLAGDDSYNEQF
TRBJ1-2 | TRBV5-1 | TRBD1 | ASSSEDRGNYGYT
TRBJ1-2 | TRBV12-3/TRBV12-4 | . | ASTPTVTNYGYT
TRBJ1-2 | TRBV6-1 | . | ASSFQLKNYGYT
TRBJ2-3 | TRBV6-1 | . | ASSEISLTDTQY
TRBJ2-3 | TRBV6-6 | TRBD2 | ASSWTSGHTDTQY
TRBJ2-7 | TRBV7-2 | . | ASSDNVGPYEQY
TRBJ1-1 | TRBV20-1 | . | SARYRAGLTEAF
TRBJ2-5 | TRBV20-1 | . | SAPLQETQY
TRBJ1-5 | TRBV21-1 | . | ASKPGTEEIQPQH
TRBJ1-4 | TRBV14 | . | ASKGGNEKLF
TRBJ2-2 | TRBV3-1 | TRBD2 | ASSPQPTSGGHTGELF
TRBJ2-1 | TRBV20-1 | TRBD2 | SAIPGRDYNEQF
TRBJ1-5 | TRBV12-3/TRBV12-4 | . | ASSLRQGHIYQPQH
TRBJ1-1 | TRBV2 | . | ASSDQQREAF
TRBJ1-2 | TRBV10-3 | TRBD1 | AISESGTGGLDGYT
TRBJ1-2 | TRBV19 | TRBD1 | ASSIIWDRNYGYT
TRBJ2-3 | TRBV29-1 | TRBD1 | SVVDKGTGEGNTQY
TRBJ1-3 | TRBV27 | . | ASKPQGRGGDTIY
TRBJ2-7 | TRBV24-1 | . | ATSEIDSGEQY
TRBJ1-2 | TRBV12-3/TRBV12-4 | . | ASGRGYGYT
. | TRBV28 | TRBD2 | ATLAGGRFEQY
TRBJ1-5 | TRBV12-3/TRBV12-4 | . | ASSFQDTNQPQH
TRBJ1-2 | TRBV10-3 | . | AISESGGPTNYGYT
TRBJ2-6 | TRBV7-8 | TRBD2 | ASSLVPSGMISGANVLT
. | TRBV6-2/TRBV6-3 | . | ASSYSSYEQF
TRBJ2-1 | TRBV12-3/TRBV12-4 | . | ASSFNPPNEQF
TRBJ2-4 | TRBV7-2 | . | ASSLRASMVGKNIQY
TRBJ2-1 | TRBV24-1 | . | ATSDSATPQF
. | TRBV10-3 | TRBD1 | AINEQGVGAETQY
. | TRBV29-1 | . | SVEGRSYEQY
TRBJ2-3 | TRBV5-5 | . | ASSLVGRGTDTQY
TRBJ2-4 | TRBV5-1 | . | ASRTGYDQNIQY
TRBJ2-7 | TRBV25-1 | . | ASSELFAGNYEQY
TRBJ1-1 | TRBV5-6 | TRBD1 | ASTPPTGGGTEAF
TRBJ1-1 | TRBV30 | . | AWSVSTEAF
TRBJ2-1 | TRBV20-1 | TRBD2 | SAKLAYEQF
. | TRBV4-2 | TRBD1 | ASSQRDRGPEQF
. | TRBV6-2/TRBV6-3 | . | ASTRGRPLTQY
TRBJ1-6 | TRBV28 | . | ASSPPNGGTGSPLH
TRBJ2-5 | TRBV4-1 | . | ASSRTGIKVETQY
TRBJ1-1 | TRBV5-1 | . | ASSLGLVRTGTEAF
TRBJ2-1 | TRBV20-1 | TRBD2 | SARLPAGSGAYNEQF